The 29 T cell receptor beta chains below come from one sample, sequenced in a study of T cell responses to AZD1222 COVID-19 vaccine. TCRdb's copy holds only in-frame clones and misses some; the assay was immunoSEQ multiplex PCR. The profile shows about 130,000 clones, roughly 93% of them singletons. Here the sequenced sample was peripheral blood, taken on day 0 of AZD1222 vaccination. These receptors were taken from an adult in good health.

The chain recombines TRBV11-2 with TRBJ1-3; D unclear. The germline V and J ends were trimmed by 5 bases and 2 bases, with 13 bases remaining between them. The CDR3 covers 15 residues. Germline V gene data show CDR1 as SGHAT and CDR2 as FQNNGV. The chain's CDR3 is CASSRTVGTGNTIYF. CDR3 DNA: TGTGCCAGCAGCCGCACAGTCGGAACTGGAAACACCATATATTTT. The complete variable domain, with remaining parts taken from reference TRBV11-2 and TRBJ1-3, reads EAGVAQSPRYKIIEKRQSVAFWCNPISGHATLYWYQQILGQGPKLLIQFQNNGVVDDSQLPKDRFSAERLKGVDSTLKIQPAKLEDSAVYLCASSRTVGTGNTIYFGEGSWLTVV.

This chain links TRBV25-1 with TRBJ1-5; D uncertain. The CDR3 totals 14 residues. V lost 3 bases to trimming and J lost 3 bases, with 9 bases between them. Germline lookup yields CDR1 MGHDK and CDR2 SYGVNS. The CDR3 reads CASSDGEFNQPQHF. In DNA form, the CDR3 reads TGTGCCAGCAGTGACGGAGAGTTCAATCAGCCCCAGCATTTT.

This clone was seen a handful of times. The gene calls are TRBV9 and TRBJ1-2, with 10 bases lining up with TRBD1. V dropped 3 bases and J dropped 5; count of bases not matched to a gene: 4. This CDR3 spans 14 amino acids. In germline, CDR1 is SGDLS, CDR2 YYNGEE. The CDR3 region is CASSGGQGIYGYTF. CDR3 in DNA: TGTGCCAGCAGCGGGGGACAGGGGATATATGGCTACACCTTC.

The rearrangement uses TRBV5-1 and TRBJ1-1; TRBD1 agrees at 7 bases. V trimming: 4 bases; J trimming: 1 base; junction bases outside the gene matches: 7. The CDR3 contains 15 residues. Germline loops: CDR1 SGHRS, CDR2 YFSETQ. The CDR3 protein is CASSDRQGTNTEAFF. The CDR3 DNA reads TGCGCCAGCAGCGATCGACAGGGCACGAACACTGAAGCTTTCTTT.

This clone was seen only once. This sequence joins TRBV12-5 and TRBJ2-7; D call uncertain. This CDR3 has 13 amino acids. V was trimmed by 2 bases and J by 5 bases, leaving 10 bases between them. Germline V CDR1 and CDR2: LGHNT, FRNRAP. CDR3 DNA sequence: TGTGCTAGTGGTTTGTGGCCCCCCCACGAGCAGTACTTC. Its translation is CASGLWPPHEQYF. The variable domain in full, with the rest retrieved from reference TRBV12-5 and TRBJ2-7, is DARVTQTPRHKVTEMGQEVTMRCQPILGHNTVFWYRQTMMQGLELLAYFRNRAPLDDSGMPKDRFSAEMPDATLATLKIQPSEPRDSAVYFCASGLWPPHEQYFGPGTRLTVT.

This chain uses TRBV4-1 with TRBJ2-2, with D tentatively TRBD2 (5 bases). Germline values: CDR1 MGHRA, CDR2 YSYEKL. The CDR3 loop spans 13 amino acids. V lost 0 bases to trimming and J lost 13 bases, with 12 bases between them. CDR3 DNA sequence: TGCGCCAGCAGCCAAGATTCCCAAAGCGGGCTGTTTTTT. It translates to CASSQDSQSGLFF.

J is TRBJ2-7 and V is TRBV19; D is perhaps TRBD2 (6 bases). The CDR3 consists of 14 residues. Germline V CDR1 and CDR2: LNHDA, SQIVND (reference sequence). Trimming stripped 3 bases from V and 2 bases from J, with 11 bases between. CDR3 in DNA: TGTGCCAGTAGTATCGGGACGGGAGCCTACGAGCAGTACTTC. It encodes CASSIGTGAYEQYF.

This chain links TRBV28 with TRBJ2-3; D may be TRBD1 (5 bases). This CDR3 comprises 16 residues. V gave up 3 bases and J gave up 5 bases, with 18 bases separating them. Germline V gene sequence: CDR1 MDHEN, CDR2 SYDVKM. DNA for the CDR3: TGTGCCAGCAGTTTTTCGTCTGGGCAGGGTGGAGATACGCAGTATTTT. Translating it yields CASSFSSGQGGDTQYF.

This clone was seen a single time. V gene TRBV4-2 combines with J gene TRBJ2-2, with D possibly matching TRBD1 (6 bases). The CDR3 covers 12 residues. V gave up 3 bases and J gave up 15 bases, with 14 bases separating them. From germline, CDR1 is LGHNA and CDR2 YNFKEQ. The CDR3: CASSHNQGMLFF. The DNA of the CDR3 is TGTGCCAGCAGCCATAATCAGGGGATGTTGTTTTTT.

This chain uses TRBV7-2 with TRBJ1-5; a possible D gene is TRBD1 (6 bases). Deletions cut 0 bases from V and 6 bases from J, with 12 bases between. CDR1 and CDR2 from the germline V gene are SGHTA and FQGNSA. This CDR3 spans 15 amino acids. Written as DNA, the CDR3 is TGTGCCAGCAGCTTAGCGAGGGGGTCGGGTCAGCCCCAGCATTTT. It translates to CASSLARGSGQPQHF.

The chain joins TRBV21-1 to TRBJ2-2; the tabulated D call, TRBD1, remains unverified against the DNA. TRBV21-1 is listed as a pseudogene. CDR3 length: 19 amino acids. CDR3 amino acids: CASSSRRDRGTLYTGELFF. Here the CDR3 DNA reads TGTGCCAGCAGCTCTCGTCGGGACAGGGGGACCCTCTACACCGGGGAGCTGTTTTTT.

The chain combines TRBV25-1 with TRBJ2-7; maybe TRBD2 (6 bases). Germline-derived CDR1 and CDR2 are MGHDK and SYGVNS. V was pared by 3 bases and J by 1 base, with 13 bases between. CDR3 length: 15 residues. The CDR3 DNA reads TGTGCCAGCAGTGAGGGAGCGGGTATATCCTACGAGCAGTACTTC. Translating it yields CASSEGAGISYEQYF.

The gene calls are TRBV5-4 and TRBJ1-1; D unclear. Trimming took off 0 bases at V and 7 bases at J, with 16 bases between the two ends. Germline V CDR1 and CDR2: SGHNT, YYREEE (reference sequence). This CDR3 is built from 15 residues. The CDR3 reads CASSLARAIPGEAFF. CDR3 bases: TGTGCCAGCAGCTTGGCAAGGGCTATCCCTGGTGAAGCTTTCTTT.

The chain links TRBV5-1 to TRBJ2-5, with D uncertain. The germline V and J ends were trimmed by 3 bases and 9 bases, with 21 bases remaining between them. Germline lookup yields CDR1 SGHRS and CDR2 YFSETQ. The CDR3 contains 15 residues. The CDR3 here is CASSSGGPSKTAQYF. As DNA, the CDR3 is TGCGCCAGCAGCTCGGGCGGACCCTCCAAGACGGCCCAGTACTTC.

The V gene is TRBV28, the J gene TRBJ1-4; TRBD1 agrees at 8 bases. The CDR3 runs to 14 residues. The junction had 7 bases not matched to a gene; V was cut back by 5 bases and J by 8 bases. CDR1 and CDR2 from the germline V gene are MDHEN and SYDVKM. This CDR3 is CASSPRDRFEKLFF. Here the CDR3 DNA reads TGTGCCAGCAGTCCCCGGGACAGGTTCGAAAAACTGTTTTTT.

This chain joins TRBV7-2 and TRBJ1-2; D not resolved. V was shortened by 4 bases and J by 7 bases, with 13 bases between the two germline ends. Germline V gene data show CDR1 as SGHTA and CDR2 as FQGNSA. The CDR3 totals 13 residues. CDR3 bases: TGTGCCAGCAGCTCCTCCTTAATGGGTGGCTACACCTTC. Its translation: CASSSSLMGGYTF.

J is TRBJ2-1 and V is TRBV11-1; TRBD2 matches at 7 bases. Germline values: CDR1 SGHAT, CDR2 FQDESV (reference sequence). This CDR3 has 13 residues. V lost 2 bases to trimming and J lost 9 bases; unmatched junction nucleotides: 4. CDR3 residues: CASSLTLASEQFF. The CDR3, as DNA: TGTGCCAGCAGCTTAACACTAGCGTCTGAGCAGTTCTTC.

The rearrangement joins TRBV27 to TRBJ2-7; the D gene is possibly TRBD1 (5 bases). CDR3 length equals 14 residues. V was pared by 6 bases and J by 2 bases, with 14 bases between. Germline lookup yields CDR1 MNHEY and CDR2 SMNVEV (reference sequence). This CDR3 reads CASRLQGTPYEQYF. CDR3 DNA sequence: TGTGCCAGCAGACTTCAGGGCACCCCCTACGAGCAGTACTTC.

This clone was detected only once. This rearrangement joins TRBV3-1 (or the pseudogene TRBV3-2) to TRBJ2-1; D is perhaps TRBD2 (5 bases). CDR3 size: 13 residues. CDR1 and CDR2 (germline): LGHDT, YNNKEL (reference sequence). Trimming took 0 bases from V and 9 from J, leaving 9 bases between them. The CDR3 coding sequence is TGTGCCAGCAGCCAAGATAGAAGCGGTGAGCAGTTCTTC. As protein: CASSQDRSGEQFF.

This chain joins TRBV28 and TRBJ2-1, with 9 bases fitting TRBD2. The CDR3 contains 16 residues. Germline V gene sequence: CDR1 MDHEN, CDR2 SYDVKM. Trimming at V came to 5 bases and at J to 5 bases, leaving 10 bases not matched to a gene. The CDR3 nucleotides read TGTGCCAGCAGTCCTCAGACTAGCGGAGCCCACAATGAGCAGTTCTTC. It specifies CASSPQTSGAHNEQFF.

The rearrangement uses TRBV7-3 and TRBJ2-1, with 7 bases matching TRBD1. The CDR3 is 15 residues long. Trimming at V came to 3 bases and at J to 7 bases, leaving 9 bases not matched to a gene. Germline V gene data show CDR1 as SGHTA and CDR2 as FQGTGA. Here the CDR3 DNA reads TGTGCCAGCAGCTTGGGACAGATCCCGGGGAATGAGCAGTTCTTC. The encoded protein is CASSLGQIPGNEQFF.

With respect to this clone: The same CDR3 can be traced to other DNA sequences in this sample. The chain employs TRBV7-9 and TRBJ2-1; no clear D. V shed 1 base and J shed 0 bases, with 7 bases lying between them. The CDR3 has 15 residues. CDR1 is SEHNR and CDR2 is FQNEAQ in the germline V gene (reference sequence). The CDR3 region has the DNA TGTGCCAGCAGCTTAGTGGGTAGCTCCTACAATGAGCAGTTCTTC. It codes for CASSLVGSSYNEQFF.

This chain's CDR3 is CASSWGPGDGNTIYF. CDR3 coding DNA: TGCGCCAGCAGCTGGGGGCCAGGGGACGGAAACACCATATATTTT. This chain uses TRBV5-1 with TRBJ1-3, with TRBD1 as a possible D gene (6 bases). V was trimmed by 3 bases and J by 4 bases, leaving 14 bases between them. CDR1 and CDR2 from the germline V gene are SGHRS and YFSETQ. CDR3 length: 15 residues. The variable domain in full, with the rest retrieved from reference TRBV5-1 and TRBJ1-3, is KAGVTQTPRYLIKTRGQQVTLSCSPISGHRSVSWYQQTPGQGLQFLFEYFSETQRNKGNFPGRFSGRQFSNSRSEMNVSTLELGDSALYLCASSWGPGDGNTIYFGEGSWLTVV.

The chain links TRBV3-1 (or the pseudogene TRBV3-2) to TRBJ2-7; D unresolved. CDR3 length: 15 amino acids. The germline CDR1 and CDR2 sequences are LGHDT and YNNKEL (reference sequence). Trimming left V 1 base short and J 0 bases short, with 10 bases between. The CDR3 region is CASSQASRYSYEQYF. DNA for the CDR3: TGTGCCAGCAGCCAAGCGTCCAGGTACTCCTACGAGCAGTACTTC.

The chain carries TRBV6-5 and TRBJ2-7; D is unresolved. This CDR3 contains 12 residues. From germline, CDR1 is MNHEY and CDR2 SVGAGI. V was trimmed by 6 bases and J by 0 bases, leaving 6 bases between them. This chain's CDR3 is CASRSNSYEQYF. CDR3 DNA: TGTGCCAGCAGGTCAAACTCCTACGAGCAGTACTTC.

The chain joins TRBV10-2 to TRBJ2-1; 13 bases match TRBD2. V trimming: 4 bases; J trimming: 0 bases; junction bases outside the gene matches: 6. The CDR3 contains 18 residues. Germline V lookup: CDR1 WSHSY, CDR2 SAAADI. CDR3 coding DNA: TGCGCCAGCAGTGGGACTAGCGGGAGTAAATTCTCCTACAATGAGCAGTTCTTC. It yields the protein CASSGTSGSKFSYNEQFF.

The chain carries TRBV4-3 and TRBJ1-2, with 8 bases that match TRBD1. This CDR3 has 15 residues. From germline, CDR1 is LGHNA and CDR2 YSLEER. V was clipped by 2 bases and J by 2 bases; unmatched bases: 4. DNA for the CDR3: TGCGCCAGCAGCCAATGGCAGGGGGCGAACTATGGCTACACCTTC. Encoded protein: CASSQWQGANYGYTF.

The genes are TRBV19 and TRBJ2-1, with TRBD2 identical over 10 bases. The CDR3 spans 15 residues. With 3 bases clipped from V and 5 bases from J, the junction kept 4 bases outside the gene matches. Germline CDR1 reads LNHDA; CDR2 reads SQIVND (reference sequence). The CDR3 DNA follows: TGTGCCAGTAGTATTCCCAGCGGGAGGGACAATGAGCAGTTCTTC. It yields the protein CASSIPSGRDNEQFF.

V is TRBV14 and J is TRBJ2-1; D perhaps matches TRBD2 (5 bases). The V and J ends lost 1 base and 7 bases respectively, with 11 bases between them. Germline V gene sequence: CDR1 SGHDN, CDR2 FVKESK. The CDR3 covers 14 residues. CDR3 bases: TGTGCCAGCAGCCAAGCCTTACCGGGGAATGAGCAGTTCTTC. It specifies CASSQALPGNEQFF.